Sequencing of this T cell receptor (beta chain) was carried out in a study of blood T cell repertoires in COVID-19. Participants came from roughly 24 US areas, aged about 18 to 95 years. Participants' reported clinical history set cohort assignment. The assay was immunoSEQ multiplex PCR, and TCRdb's table has in-frame clones only and misses some. The sample gives 400,000 or so clones, more than 70% of which show up once; approximately 1.8% is in the top ten. Germline V gene data show CDR1 as SGHRS and CDR2 as YFSETQ. CDR3 length: 16 amino acids. V trimming: 0 bases; J trimming: 3 bases; junction bases outside the gene matches: 9.

V is TRBV5-1 and J is TRBJ2-7; 7 bases align to TRBD2. Sequenced input: PBMCs or T cells enriched from blood (not recorded which). The sequence came from a man aged 35-49 years in a cohort exposed to, infected with or recovered from COVID-19 (not recorded which). The CDR3 DNA sequence: TGCGCCAGCAGCTTGGCTGGGAAGGGAGGGCTCTACGAGCAGTACTTC. This translates into CASSLAGKGGLYEQYF.